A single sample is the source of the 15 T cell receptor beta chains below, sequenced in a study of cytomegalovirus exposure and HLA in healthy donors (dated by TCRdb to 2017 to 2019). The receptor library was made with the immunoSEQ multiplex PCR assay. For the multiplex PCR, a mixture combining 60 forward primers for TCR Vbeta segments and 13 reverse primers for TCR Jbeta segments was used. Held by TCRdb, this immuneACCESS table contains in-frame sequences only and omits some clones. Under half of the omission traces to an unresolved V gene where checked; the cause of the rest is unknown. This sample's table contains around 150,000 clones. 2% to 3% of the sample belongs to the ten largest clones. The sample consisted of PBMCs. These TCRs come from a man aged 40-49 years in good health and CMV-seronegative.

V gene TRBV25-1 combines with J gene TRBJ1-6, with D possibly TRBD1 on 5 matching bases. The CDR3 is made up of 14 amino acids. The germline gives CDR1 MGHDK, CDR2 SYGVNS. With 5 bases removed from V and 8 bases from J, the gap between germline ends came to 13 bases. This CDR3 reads CASSITGGDSPLHF. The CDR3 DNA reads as TGTGCCAGCAGTATTACAGGTGGCGATTCACCCCTCCACTTT.

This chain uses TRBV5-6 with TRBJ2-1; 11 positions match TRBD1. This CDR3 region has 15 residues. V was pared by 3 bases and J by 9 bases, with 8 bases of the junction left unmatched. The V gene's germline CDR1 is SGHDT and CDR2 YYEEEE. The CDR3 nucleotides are TGTGCCAGCAGCTCCCCGGACAGGGGGCCGGGTGAGCAGTTCTTC. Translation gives CASSSPDRGPGEQFF.

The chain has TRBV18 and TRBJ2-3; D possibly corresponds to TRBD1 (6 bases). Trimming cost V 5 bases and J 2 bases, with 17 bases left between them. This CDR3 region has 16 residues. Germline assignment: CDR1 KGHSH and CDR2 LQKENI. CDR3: CASSTGSGSYTDTQYF. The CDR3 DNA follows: TGTGCCAGCTCAACAGGGTCGGGGAGCTACACAGATACGCAGTATTTT.

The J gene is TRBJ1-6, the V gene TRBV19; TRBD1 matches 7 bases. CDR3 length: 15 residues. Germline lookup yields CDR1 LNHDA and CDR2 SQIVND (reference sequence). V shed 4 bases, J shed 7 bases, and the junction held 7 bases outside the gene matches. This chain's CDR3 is CASSTETGQNSPLHF. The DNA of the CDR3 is TGTGCCAGTAGTACGGAAACGGGACAGAATTCACCCCTCCACTTT.

CDR3: CASSRPGQGAPPETQYF. In nucleotides, the CDR3 is TGTGCCAGCAGCCGACCTGGACAGGGGGCTCCCCCTGAGACCCAGTACTTC. V usage is TRBV7-9 and J usage is TRBJ2-5; 11 positions match TRBD1. The germline V gene encodes CDR1 SEHNR and CDR2 FQNEAQ (reference sequence). The CDR3 has 17 residues. V dropped 5 bases and J dropped 5; count of bases not matched to a gene: 13.

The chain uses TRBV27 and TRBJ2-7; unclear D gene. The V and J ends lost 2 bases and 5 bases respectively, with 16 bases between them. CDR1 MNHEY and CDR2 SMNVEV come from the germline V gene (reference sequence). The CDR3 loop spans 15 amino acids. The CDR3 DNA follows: TGTGCCAGCAGTTTAGAGGCCCTTAATCGTGACGAGCAGTACTTC. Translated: CASSLEALNRDEQYF.

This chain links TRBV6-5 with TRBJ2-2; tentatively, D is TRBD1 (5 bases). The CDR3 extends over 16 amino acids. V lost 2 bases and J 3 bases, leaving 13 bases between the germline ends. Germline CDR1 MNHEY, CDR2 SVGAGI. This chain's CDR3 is CASSYMAGMDTGELFF. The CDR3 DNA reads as TGTGCCAGCAGTTACATGGCAGGGATGGACACCGGGGAGCTGTTTTTT.

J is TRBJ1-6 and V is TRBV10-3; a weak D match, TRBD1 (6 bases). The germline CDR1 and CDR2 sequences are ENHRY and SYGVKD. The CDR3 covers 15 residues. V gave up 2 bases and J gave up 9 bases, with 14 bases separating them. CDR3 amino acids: CAISEARAGASPLHF. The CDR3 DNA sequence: TGTGCCATCAGTGAGGCCAGGGCAGGGGCTTCACCCCTCCACTTT.

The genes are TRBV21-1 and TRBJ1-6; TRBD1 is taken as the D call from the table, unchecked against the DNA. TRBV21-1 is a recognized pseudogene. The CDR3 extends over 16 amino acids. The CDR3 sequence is CASSKVRDSSNSPLHF. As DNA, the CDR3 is TGTGCCAGCAGCAAAGTTCGGGACAGTTCGAATTCACCCCTCCACTTT.

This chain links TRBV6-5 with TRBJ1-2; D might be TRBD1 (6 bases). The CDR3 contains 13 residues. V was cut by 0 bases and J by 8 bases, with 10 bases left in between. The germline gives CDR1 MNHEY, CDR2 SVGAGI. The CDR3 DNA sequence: TGTGCCAGCAGTTACTCTCAAGGGACAGGCTACACCTTC. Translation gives CASSYSQGTGYTF.

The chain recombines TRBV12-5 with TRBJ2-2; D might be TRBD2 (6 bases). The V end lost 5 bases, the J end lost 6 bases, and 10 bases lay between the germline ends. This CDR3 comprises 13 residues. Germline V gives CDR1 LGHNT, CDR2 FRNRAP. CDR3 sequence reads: CASGREASGELFF. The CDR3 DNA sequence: TGTGCTAGTGGTAGGGAGGCGTCCGGGGAGCTGTTTTTT.

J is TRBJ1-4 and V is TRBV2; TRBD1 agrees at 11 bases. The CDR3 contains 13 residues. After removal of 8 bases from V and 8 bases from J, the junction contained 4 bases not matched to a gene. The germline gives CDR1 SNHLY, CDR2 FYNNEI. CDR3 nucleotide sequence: TGTGCCAGCCTGAGGACAGGGGGCGAAAAACTGTTTTTT. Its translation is CASLRTGGEKLFF.

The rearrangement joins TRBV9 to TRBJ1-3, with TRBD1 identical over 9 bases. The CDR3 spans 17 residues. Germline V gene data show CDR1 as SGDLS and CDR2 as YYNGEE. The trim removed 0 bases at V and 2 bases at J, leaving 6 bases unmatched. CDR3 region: CASSVVSGTGTGNTIYF. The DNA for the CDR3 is TGTGCCAGCAGCGTAGTGAGTGGGACAGGGACTGGAAACACCATATATTTT.

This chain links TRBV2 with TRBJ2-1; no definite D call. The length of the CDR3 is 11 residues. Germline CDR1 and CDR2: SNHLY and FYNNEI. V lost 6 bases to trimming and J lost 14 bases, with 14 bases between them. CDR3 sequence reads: CASSYSKQEFF. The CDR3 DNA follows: TGTGCCAGCAGCTACAGTAAGCAAGAGTTCTTC.

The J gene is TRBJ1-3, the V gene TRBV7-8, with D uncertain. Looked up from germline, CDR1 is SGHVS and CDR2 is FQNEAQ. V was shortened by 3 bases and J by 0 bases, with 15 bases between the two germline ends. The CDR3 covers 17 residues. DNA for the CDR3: TGTGCCAGCAGCTTGAGTGGAGGGCGACCCTCTGGAAACACCATATATTTT. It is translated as CASSLSGGRPSGNTIYF. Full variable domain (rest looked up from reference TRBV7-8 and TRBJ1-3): GAGVSQSPRYKVAKRGQDVALRCDPISGHVSLFWYQQALGQGPEFLTYFQNEAQLDKSGLPSDRFFAERPEGSVSTLKIQRTQQEDSAVYLCASSLSGGRPSGNTIYFGEGSWLTVV.